This T cell receptor beta chain was captured in a study of blood T cell repertoires in COVID-19. As for the study in general: Acute-phase and convalescent COVID-19 samples originated in the United States, Italy and Spain. T cells, B-cell-depleted T cells, or PBMCs supplied cDNA or gDNA.

Per germline, CDR1 LGHNA and CDR2 YSLEER. Trimming removed 0 bases at V and 4 bases at J, with 9 bases between. This CDR3 region has 14 residues. As processed by the authors: Amplification of reference gene primers was used by the study to estimate nucleated cell counts. Generated by immunoSEQ multiplex PCR, the TCRdb table keeps only in-frame clones and is missing some. V, J and clone size are those of that table, while D and trimming were read from the DNA. This table has fewer than 200,000 clones, about 74% appearing once. Sequenced input: peripheral blood. The chain uses TRBV4-3 and TRBJ1-2; tentative D call: TRBD1 (6 bases). The TCR comes from a woman aged 80 or older with acute or convalescent COVID-19. The CDR3 is CASSQERGGYGYTF. The CDR3 nucleotides are TGCGCCAGCAGCCAAGAACGAGGGGGCTATGGCTACACCTTC.